These 7 T cell receptor beta chains originate from one sample sequenced in a study of Graves' ophthalmopathy and Graves' hyperthyroidism. The sequenced template was RNA, covering the TCR beta CDR3 region. HTBI primers primed a first-round RT-PCR, and a second-round multiplex PCR followed. TCRdb reprocessed the multiplex PCR reads via MiXCR and lists one record per CDR3 protein. The table shows over a million distinct CDR3 sequences, with less than 45% occurring only once. Sequences were obtained from peripheral blood or thyroid tissue (not recorded which). All receptors come from an adult man with Graves' hyperthyroidism.

The genes are TRBV19 and TRBJ2-6; maybe TRBD2 (5 bases). V shed 2 bases and J shed 1 base, with 12 bases lying between them. There are 17 residues in the CDR3. Germline lookup yields CDR1 LNHDA and CDR2 SQIVND (reference sequence). CDR3 nucleotides: TGTGCCAGTAGTATATTTTCGTCGGGGTCTGGGGCCAACGTCCTGACTTTC. Encoded protein: CASSIFSSGSGANVLTF. The variable domain in full, with the rest retrieved from reference TRBV19 and TRBJ2-6, is DGGITQSPKYLFRKEGQNVTLSCEQNLNHDAMYWYRQDPGQGLRLIYYSQIVNDFQKGDIAEGYSVSREKKESFPLTVTSAQKNPTAFYLCASSIFSSGSGANVLTFGAGSRLTVL.

This clonotype was found many times. J is TRBJ2-5 and V is TRBV24-1; D perhaps matches TRBD2 (6 bases). The CDR3 totals 16 residues. V was shortened by 5 bases and J by 5 bases, with 20 bases between the two germline ends. Germline-derived CDR1 and CDR2 are KGHDR and SFDVKD. CDR3 nucleotide sequence: TGTGCCACCAGTGGAGGCGCTATTAGCGGCGGCGAGACCCAGTACTTC. Its translation: CATSGGAISGGETQYF.

The chain employs TRBV18 and TRBJ1-1; a possible D gene is TRBD1 (5 bases). The CDR3 extends over 15 amino acids. Trimming pared 4 bases from V and 3 bases from J, leaving 15 bases between. Germline V gives CDR1 KGHSH, CDR2 LQKENI. CDR3 coding DNA: TGTGCCAGCTCACGGGGGACGGGAGACCACACTGAAGCTTTCTTT. Its protein is CASSRGTGDHTEAFF.

This clonotype has just a few counts. The genes are TRBV7-6 and TRBJ2-7, with 9 bases lining up with TRBD1. V dropped 5 bases and J dropped 3; count of bases not matched to a gene: 11. The CDR3 contains 16 residues. Germline values: CDR1 SGHVS, CDR2 FNYEAQ. This CDR3 reads CASSQDPGTGSYEQYF. The CDR3 nucleotides read TGTGCCAGCAGCCAAGATCCGGGGACAGGGAGCTACGAGCAGTACTTC.

The chain is built from TRBV7-9 and TRBJ2-3, with 8 bases matching TRBD2. Germline CDR1 SEHNR, CDR2 FQNEAQ (reference sequence). The CDR3 extends over 18 amino acids. V dropped 4 bases and J dropped 4; count of bases not matched to a gene: 16. The CDR3 is CASSSGAYSGSWADTQYF. CDR3 sequence (DNA): TGTGCCAGCAGCTCCGGGGCGTACAGCGGGAGTTGGGCAGATACGCAGTATTTT. The full variable domain, in which reference TRBV7-9 and TRBJ2-3 provide the parts outside the CDR3, is DTGVSQNPRHKITKRGQNVTFRCDPISEHNRLYWYRQTLGQGPEFLTYFQNEAQLEKSRLLSDRFSAERPKGSFSTLEIQRTEQGDSAMYLCASSSGAYSGSWADTQYFGPGTRLTVL.

This clonotype was detected only a few times. The chain combines TRBV11-2 with TRBJ2-7; tentative D call: TRBD2 (6 bases). The ends were cut back, 6 bases at V and 1 base at J, with 25 bases in the middle. The CDR3 runs 18 residues. CDR1 SGHAT and CDR2 FQNNGV come from the germline V gene. In DNA form, the CDR3 reads TGTGCCAGCAGTTCCCGTGCACGGGACTGGGTAGGGTCCTACGAGCAGTACTTC. It encodes CASSSRARDWVGSYEQYF.

This clonotype has at least ten counts. The chain is built from TRBV19 and TRBJ1-2; D unclear. This CDR3 region has 13 residues. Per the germline V gene, CDR1 is LNHDA and CDR2 is SQIVND (reference sequence). V gave up 1 base and J gave up 6 bases, with 9 bases separating them. CDR3 in amino acids: CASSIGQNDGYTF. The CDR3 bases are TGTGCCAGTAGTATAGGTCAGAACGATGGCTACACCTTC.